Below, 3 T cell receptor beta chains from the same sample are listed, as sequenced in a study of cytomegalovirus exposure and HLA in healthy donors. With 60 Vbeta and 13 Jbeta primers, the PCR was carried out. Assay: immunoSEQ multiplex PCR; the TCRdb copy retains only in-frame clones and omits some. The sample lists 90,000 to 150,000 clones; around three quarters were seen once. Sequenced: PBMCs. All receptors derive from a young man in good health and CMV-seropositive.

This clone was seen only a few times. Other DNA sequences in this sample translate to the same CDR3. The V call is TRBV6-4, the J call TRBJ2-3; a possible D gene is TRBD2 (5 bases). The CDR3 contains 14 residues. V was cut by 0 bases and J by 1 base, with 5 bases left in between. Germline CDR1 and CDR2: MRHNA and SNTAGT. This CDR3 is CASSDSGGTDTQYF. In nucleotides, the CDR3 is TGTGCCAGCAGTGACTCCGGGGGCACAGATACGCAGTATTTT.

This rearrangement joins TRBV6-5 to TRBJ2-7; 8 positions match TRBD2. Per the germline V gene, CDR1 is MNHEY and CDR2 is SVGAGI. J gave up 1 base and V 6 bases, and 2 bases lay outside the gene matches. This CDR3 region has 13 residues. The CDR3 DNA follows: TGTGCCAGCAGAATAGCGGGATCCTACGAGCAGTACTTC. This sequence encodes CASRIAGSYEQYF.

The chain has TRBV29-1 and TRBJ1-2; a weak D match, TRBD1 (5 bases). Germline V gives CDR1 SQVTM, CDR2 ANQGSEA. The CDR3 contains 15 residues. Trimming cost V 4 bases and J 7 bases, with 22 bases left between them. The DNA for the CDR3 is TGCAGCGTTGGATCCCCGGGCCGCCCTGGGGCTGGCTACACCTTC. Protein sequence: CSVGSPGRPGAGYTF.